A single sample gave rise to the 12 T cell receptor beta chains below, sequenced in a study of vaccination and CD4 T cells after COVID-19. The study sequenced cultured CD4+ T cell DNA using the Oncomine TCR Beta short-read assay. TCRdb processed the PCR reads anew with MiXCR; each CDR3 protein has one entry. The repertoire includes about 22,000 distinct CDR3 sequences, 32% of them detected once, and about 10% sits in the top ten. No antigen is known for these receptors. Time point specified: late sampling 161 to 241 days after vaccination in a few convalescent patients. The treatment here: roughly ten-day PBMC culture with coronavirus spike peptide pools or control peptides (ViraFEST assay). The sample consisted of CD4+ T cells from blood, cultured in vitro, taken about 7 months after SARS-CoV-2 vaccination. Receptors were obtained from a human donor who had recovered from COVID-19.

This clonotype is medium-sized within its sample. V gene TRBV19 combines with J gene TRBJ2-3, with TRBD2 matching over 14 bases. This CDR3 is 17 amino acids long. J was trimmed by 3 bases and V by 6 bases; bases with no gene match: 8. Per the germline V gene, CDR1 is LNHDA and CDR2 is SQIVND (reference sequence). CDR3 sequence: CASRGLGLAGGTDTQYF. CDR3 DNA: TGTGCCAGTAGAGGATTAGGACTAGCGGGAGGAACAGATACGCAGTATTTT.

In this sample, this clonotype turned up many times. This chain joins TRBV7-9 and TRBJ2-5; D not certain. The V end lost 0 bases, the J end lost 5 bases, and 10 bases lay between the germline ends. This CDR3 is 14 amino acids long. From germline, CDR1 is SEHNR and CDR2 FQNEAQ (reference sequence). The CDR3 loop reads CASSLAPSSETQYF. CDR3 coding DNA: TGTGCCAGCAGCTTAGCCCCTTCTTCGGAGACCCAGTACTTC.

This chain links TRBV10-3 with TRBJ2-6; D is unresolved. V was clipped by 2 bases and J by 3 bases, with 5 bases between them. The germline CDR1 and CDR2 sequences are ENHRY and SYGVKD. The CDR3 contains 14 residues. The CDR3 coding sequence is TGTGCCATCAGTGAGGGGCATGGGGCCAACGTCCTGACTTTC. Protein product: CAISEGHGANVLTF.

This clonotype was counted only a few times. The chain carries TRBV5-8 and TRBJ1-2, with D unresolved. The length of the CDR3 is 12 residues. V was pared by 2 bases and J by 4 bases, with 6 bases between. Germline CDR1 SGHTS, CDR2 YDEGEE. CDR3 in DNA: TGTGCCAGCAGCTTAAACAGCTATGGCTACACCTTC. It is translated as CASSLNSYGYTF.

The genes are TRBV6-5 and TRBJ1-5; 9 nucleotides align to TRBD1. V was clipped by 2 bases and J by 9 bases; unmatched bases: 8. This CDR3 is 15 amino acids long. In germline, CDR1 is MNHEY, CDR2 SVGAGI. CDR3 loop: CASSYKGQGLVPQHF. CDR3 sequence (DNA): TGTGCCAGCAGTTACAAGGGACAGGGATTGGTGCCCCAGCATTTT.

The table lists this clonotype with a few counts. V usage is TRBV19 and J usage is TRBJ1-2; D gene unclear. Trimming removed 4 bases at V and 4 bases at J, with 13 bases between. Germline values: CDR1 LNHDA, CDR2 SQIVND (reference sequence). There are 14 residues in the CDR3. The CDR3 DNA reads as TGTGCCAGTAGTACCAACTCCTTGGGCTATGGCTACACCTTC. It translates to CASSTNSLGYGYTF.

Only a few counts were recorded for this clonotype. Written as DNA, the CDR3 is TGTGCCAGCAGCCAAGATCCCCGGGGGGCCCAGTACTTC. It is translated as CASSQDPRGAQYF. This rearrangement joins TRBV4-2 to TRBJ2-5; 7 nucleotides line up with TRBD2. The CDR3 contains 13 residues. J lost 9 bases, V lost 0 bases, and 4 bases had no gene match. Germline V gives CDR1 LGHNA, CDR2 YNFKEQ.

CDR3 in amino acids: CASSPWTEKNHSNQPQHF. Written as DNA, the CDR3 is TGCGCCAGCAGCCCATGGACGGAGAAGAACCATAGCAATCAGCCCCAGCATTTT. The V and J genes are TRBV10-1 and TRBJ1-5; D gene unclear. Germline lookup yields CDR1 WNHNN and CDR2 SYGVQD (reference sequence). CDR3 length: 18 residues. V shed 6 bases and J shed 0 bases, with 21 bases lying between them.

The chain recombines TRBV5-1 with TRBJ2-5, with 7 bases aligning to TRBD1. V was pared by 8 bases and J by 1 base, with 8 bases of the junction left unmatched. Per the germline V gene, CDR1 is SGHRS and CDR2 is YFSETQ. There are 14 residues in the CDR3. The CDR3 region is CASRQGLGQETQYF. CDR3 sequence (DNA): TGCGCCAGTCGACAGGGCTTGGGCCAAGAGACCCAGTACTTC.

This clonotype occurred a few times. The genes are TRBV4-3 and TRBJ2-5; possible D gene TRBD2, 6 bases. Trimming left V 2 bases short and J 4 bases short, with 17 bases between. Germline CDR1 reads LGHNA; CDR2 reads YSLEER. The CDR3 is made up of 16 amino acids. CDR3 protein: CASSQSPPGAGETQYF. In DNA form, the CDR3 reads TGCGCCAGCAGCCAATCACCCCCGGGAGCCGGAGAGACCCAGTACTTC.

The rearrangement links TRBV20-1 to TRBJ1-1, with 8 bases fitting TRBD1. Germline V CDR1 and CDR2: DFQATT, SNEGSKA (reference sequence). The CDR3 loop spans 12 amino acids. The J segment lost 7 bases and the V segment lost 5 bases, leaving 6 bases of the junction unmatched. The CDR3 bases are TGCAGTGCTCCGCGGACAGGGCTTGAAGCTTTCTTT. Translated, it gives CSAPRTGLEAFF.

This clonotype has a handful of counts. This chain joins TRBV7-9 and TRBJ2-5, with D tentatively TRBD1 or TRBD2 (6 bases each). The CDR3 loop spans 15 amino acids. The ends were cut back, 5 bases at V and 5 bases at J, with 18 bases in the middle. Germline CDR1 and CDR2: SEHNR and FQNEAQ (reference sequence). In DNA form, the CDR3 reads TGTGCCAGCAGCGCGGAGGGGGTAGCCTCGGAGACCCAGTACTTC. Protein: CASSAEGVASETQYF. The full variable domain, in which reference TRBV7-9 and TRBJ2-5 provide the parts outside the CDR3, is DTGVSQNPRHKITKRGQNVTFRCDPISEHNRLYWYRQTLGQGPEFLTYFQNEAQLEKSRLLSDRFSAERPKGSFSTLEIQRTEQGDSAMYLCASSAEGVASETQYFGPGTRLLVL.